This entry lists 29 T cell receptor beta chains sequenced from one sample in a study of cytomegalovirus exposure and HLA in healthy donors. It was with 60 Vbeta and 13 Jbeta primers that the PCR ran. Clones were sequenced by immunoSEQ multiplex PCR, and TCRdb holds only the in-frame ones, with some missing. The table records 150,000 to 200,000 clones, 80% of them present only once. The sequenced sample was PBMCs. These receptors were collected from a young man in good health and CMV-seropositive.

This clone was observed a single time. The genes are TRBV15 and TRBJ2-7; 8 nucleotides align to TRBD1. The junction had 7 bases not matched to a gene; V was cut back by 3 bases and J by 3 bases. The germline V gene encodes CDR1 LNHNV and CDR2 YYDKDF (reference sequence). There are 15 residues in the CDR3. The DNA of the CDR3 is TGTGCCACCAGCAGCGGTCAGGGGGCAATCTACGAGCAGTACTTC. Translation gives CATSSGQGAIYEQYF. Based on the CDR3 plus reference TRBV15 and TRBJ2-7, the full variable domain is DAMVIQNPRYQVTQFGKPVTLSCSQTLNHNVMYWYQQKSSQAPKLLFHYYDKDFNNEADTPDNFQSRRPNTSFCFLDIRSPGLGDTAMYLCATSSGQGAIYEQYFGPGTRLTVT.

The chain uses TRBV6-5 and TRBJ2-7; 10 bases match TRBD2. CDR3 length: 15 amino acids. Germline CDR1 and CDR2: MNHEY and SVGAGI. The V segment lost 2 bases and the J segment 2 bases; nucleotides outside the gene matches: 3. CDR3 in amino acids: CASSYPLAGAYEQYF. Written as DNA, the CDR3 is TGTGCCAGCAGTTACCCCCTAGCGGGGGCCTACGAGCAGTACTTC.

This clone was seen a handful of times. This CDR3 reads CASSLGQAGVGGNEQFF. CDR3 in DNA: TGTGCCAGCAGCTTGGGTCAAGCGGGAGTGGGTGGGAATGAGCAGTTCTTC. The V call is TRBV5-4, the J call TRBJ2-1; TRBD2 agrees at 8 bases. Per the germline V gene, CDR1 is SGHNT and CDR2 is YYREEE (reference sequence). The J segment lost 7 bases and the V segment lost 0 bases, leaving 12 bases of the junction unmatched. The CDR3 is made up of 17 amino acids.

This clone was found once. The chain is built from TRBV14 and TRBJ1-4; 7 bases agree with TRBD1. With V trimmed by 1 base and J by 7 bases, 6 bases remained unmatched. CDR3 length equals 15 residues. Germline-derived CDR1 and CDR2 are SGHDN and FVKESK. This chain's CDR3 is CASSQGGQISEKLFF. The CDR3 bases are TGTGCCAGCAGCCAAGGGGGACAGATTAGTGAAAAACTGTTTTTT.

The rearrangement links TRBV6-1 to TRBJ1-2; maybe TRBD1 (6 bases). V was cut by 2 bases and J by 7 bases, with 14 bases left in between. The CDR3 has 14 amino acids. The germline gives CDR1 MNHNS, CDR2 SASEGT. CDR3 in amino acids: CASSESRGTPGYTF. In DNA, the CDR3 is TGTGCCAGCAGTGAAAGTAGGGGGACGCCTGGCTACACCTTC.

The chain carries TRBV19 and TRBJ1-4; the D is unclear. The CDR3 covers 15 residues. V lost 3 bases, J lost 1 base, and 9 bases lay in between. Per the germline V gene, CDR1 is LNHDA and CDR2 is SQIVND (reference sequence). For the CDR3, the DNA is TGTGCCAGTAGTATGATGGCAGGAACTAATGAAAAACTGTTTTTT. Its translation is CASSMMAGTNEKLFF.

In its sample, this clone was seen a few times. The chain has TRBV2 and TRBJ1-1, with D tentatively TRBD1 (6 bases). The V and J ends lost 6 bases and 0 bases respectively, with 11 bases between them. This CDR3 has 14 residues. The germline V gene encodes CDR1 SNHLY and CDR2 FYNNEI. The CDR3 DNA sequence: TGTGCCAGCAGCCGACAGGTAATGAACACTGAAGCTTTCTTT. Translation: CASSRQVMNTEAFF.

The chain uses TRBV6-4 and TRBJ2-1; a weak D match, TRBD2 (5 bases). Germline lookup yields CDR1 MRHNA and CDR2 SNTAGT. Trimming took off 4 bases at V and 4 bases at J, with 14 bases between the two ends. The CDR3 length is 15 residues. The CDR3 nucleotides are TGTGCCAGCAGTGGGGTGCTAGCTGCGTACAATGAGCAGTTCTTC. This translates into CASSGVLAAYNEQFF.

This clone was detected only once. The V and J genes are TRBV19 and TRBJ2-7; 7 bases line up with TRBD1. CDR3 size: 14 residues. V gave up 9 bases and J gave up 0 bases; unmatched junction bases: 8. Germline V CDR1 and CDR2: LNHDA, SQIVND (reference sequence). DNA for the CDR3: TGTGCCAGCTCCGGACAGGATCTCTCCTACGAGCAGTACTTC. As protein: CASSGQDLSYEQYF. Together with reference TRBV19 and TRBJ2-7, the CDR3 gives the full variable domain: DGGITQSPKYLFRKEGQNVTLSCEQNLNHDAMYWYRQDPGQGLRLIYYSQIVNDFQKGDIAEGYSVSREKKESFPLTVTSAQKNPTAFYLCASSGQDLSYEQYFGPGTRLTVT.

The V gene is TRBV4-2, the J gene TRBJ2-1; D possibly corresponds to TRBD1 (7 bases). The germline V gene has CDR1 LGHNA and CDR2 YNFKEQ. CDR3 length: 17 amino acids. V lost 5 bases and J 0 bases, leaving 17 bases between the germline ends. The CDR3 is CASSSEGRGASYNEQFF. The DNA of the CDR3 is TGTGCCAGCAGCTCCGAGGGCAGGGGGGCCTCCTACAATGAGCAGTTCTTC.

The V gene is TRBV19, the J gene TRBJ2-3; a possible D gene is TRBD2 (6 bases). From germline, CDR1 is LNHDA and CDR2 SQIVND (reference sequence). This CDR3 spans 15 amino acids. Trimming took 5 bases from V and 4 from J, leaving 16 bases between them. CDR3 bases: TGTGCCAGTAGTGTAATGCCGGGAGACCCAGATACGCAGTATTTT. Encoded protein: CASSVMPGDPDTQYF. Together with reference TRBV19 and TRBJ2-3, the CDR3 gives the full variable domain: DGGITQSPKYLFRKEGQNVTLSCEQNLNHDAMYWYRQDPGQGLRLIYYSQIVNDFQKGDIAEGYSVSREKKESFPLTVTSAQKNPTAFYLCASSVMPGDPDTQYFGPGTRLTVL.

This clone came up a few times. This rearrangement joins TRBV30 to TRBJ2-7; D is unclear. V was trimmed by 4 bases and J by 2 bases, leaving 12 bases between them. Germline V CDR1 and CDR2: GTSNPN, SVGIG (reference sequence). The CDR3 spans 13 residues. In DNA, the CDR3 is TGTGCCTGGACCTCTCAGGCCCCCTACGAGCAGTACTTC. This sequence encodes CAWTSQAPYEQYF.

V gene TRBV19 combines with J gene TRBJ1-1, with TRBD1 identical over 10 bases. The CDR3 has 15 residues. With V trimmed by 4 bases and J by 7 bases, 9 bases remained unmatched. The germline CDR1 and CDR2 sequences are LNHDA and SQIVND (reference sequence). The CDR3, as DNA: TGTGCCAGTAGTAGCGCCGGGACAGGGGTAGGTGAAGCTTTCTTT. It codes for CASSSAGTGVGEAFF.

The CDR3 sequence: CASSPRTGDSNQPQHF. The CDR3 DNA reads TGTGCCAGCAGCCCCCGGACAGGAGATAGCAATCAGCCCCAGCATTTT. V gene TRBV4-2 combines with J gene TRBJ1-5, with 7 bases matching TRBD1. CDR3 length equals 16 residues. CDR1 and CDR2 (germline): LGHNA, YNFKEQ. J was trimmed by 0 bases and V by 4 bases; bases with no gene match: 6.

V and J are TRBV4-2 and TRBJ1-4, with TRBD1 identical over 8 bases. V trimming: 4 bases; J trimming: 6 bases; junction bases outside the gene matches: 13. From germline, CDR1 is LGHNA and CDR2 YNFKEQ. The CDR3 runs 17 residues. The CDR3 sequence is CASSRPEVGQGDEKLFF. The CDR3 nucleotides are TGTGCCAGCAGCCGCCCTGAGGTTGGACAGGGAGATGAAAAACTGTTTTTT.

The genes are TRBV30 and TRBJ2-2, with 7 nucleotides matching TRBD2. V dropped 1 base and J dropped 5; count of bases not matched to a gene: 1. The germline gives CDR1 GTSNPN, CDR2 SVGIG (reference sequence). The CDR3 covers 13 residues. The CDR3 coding sequence is TGTGCCTGGAGTGGGGGGGGAACCGGGGAGCTGTTTTTT. Encoded protein: CAWSGGGTGELFF.

This clone has just one count. The chain uses TRBV15 and TRBJ1-6; D is uncertain. V was clipped by 6 bases and J by 4 bases, with 10 bases between them. CDR3 size: 14 residues. Looked up from germline, CDR1 is LNHNV and CDR2 is YYDKDF (reference sequence). CDR3: CATSRSSYNSPLHF. The CDR3 nucleotides read TGTGCCACCAGTAGATCTAGTTATAATTCACCCCTCCACTTT.

This sequence joins TRBV5-1 and TRBJ2-1, with TRBD2 matching 10 bases. CDR1 and CDR2 from the germline V gene are SGHRS and YFSETQ. The CDR3 contains 16 residues. V shed 4 bases and J 5 bases; nucleotides not matched to a gene: 9. CDR3 sequence reads: CASSPTTSGVHNEQFF. CDR3 in DNA: TGCGCCAGCAGCCCGACTACTAGCGGGGTTCACAATGAGCAGTTCTTC.

The rearrangement joins TRBV4-2 to TRBJ2-3, with unresolved D. With 3 bases removed from V and 4 bases from J, the gap between germline ends came to 20 bases. From germline, CDR1 is LGHNA and CDR2 YNFKEQ. CDR3 length: 17 residues. The CDR3 DNA follows: TGTGCCAGCAGCCAGGGCAGACACCCCGCAACGCCAGATACGCAGTATTTT. It codes for CASSQGRHPATPDTQYF.

The DNA of the CDR3 is TGTGCCAGCTCACCATCTTATCGTAACACTGAAGCTTTCTTT. Amino acids: CASSPSYRNTEAFF. The chain is built from TRBV18 and TRBJ1-1; D not resolved. There are 14 residues in the CDR3. Trimming stripped 2 bases from V and 2 bases from J, with 9 bases between. Germline V gene lookup returns CDR1 KGHSH and CDR2 LQKENI. The whole variable domain, remainder taken from reference TRBV18 and TRBJ1-1, is NAGVMQNPRHLVRRRGQEARLRCSPMKGHSHVYWYRQLPEEGLKFMVYLQKENIIDESGMPKERFSAEFPKEGPSILRIQQVVRGDSAAYFCASSPSYRNTEAFFGQGTRLTVV.

The chain uses TRBV7-9 and TRBJ2-1, with 7 bases matching TRBD2. Trimming took 11 bases from V and 5 from J; bases not matched to a gene: 6. Looked up from germline, CDR1 is SEHNR and CDR2 is FQNEAQ (reference sequence). This CDR3 contains 12 residues. CDR3 in DNA: TGTGCCCTAGCGGTCCTAGACAATGAGCAGTTCTTC. It codes for CALAVLDNEQFF.

The chain is built from TRBV6-6 and TRBJ1-1; 7 positions match TRBD1. V trimming: 7 bases; J trimming: 1 base; junction bases outside the gene matches: 12. Germline lookup yields CDR1 MNHNY and CDR2 SVGAGI (reference sequence). There are 16 residues in the CDR3. CDR3 loop: CASIERGQGWNTEAFF. The CDR3 DNA follows: TGTGCCAGCATAGAAAGGGGGCAAGGATGGAACACTGAAGCTTTCTTT.

V gene TRBV19 combines with J gene TRBJ2-2, with D possibly being TRBD1 (5 bases). CDR3 length: 14 amino acids. Germline-derived CDR1 and CDR2 are LNHDA and SQIVND (reference sequence). V was cut by 5 bases and J by 4 bases, with 11 bases left in between. In DNA form, the CDR3 reads TGTGCCAGTAGTCGACAGACCCGCACCGGGGAGCTGTTTTTT. Its translation: CASSRQTRTGELFF.

This chain uses TRBV2 with TRBJ2-5; maybe TRBD1 (6 bases). Trimming left V 4 bases short and J 2 bases short, with 8 bases between. The length of the CDR3 is 13 residues. The V gene's germline CDR1 is SNHLY and CDR2 FYNNEI. CDR3 bases: TGTGCCAGCAGTGGGGACACTCAAGAGACCCAGTACTTC. It encodes CASSGDTQETQYF.

This chain uses TRBV6-5 with TRBJ1-2; a possible D gene is TRBD1 (6 bases). CDR1 MNHEY and CDR2 SVGAGI come from the germline V gene. This CDR3 contains 13 residues. V lost 7 bases, J lost 2 bases, and 11 bases lay in between. CDR3 region: CASKGGANYGYTF. The CDR3 DNA follows: TGTGCCAGCAAGGGGGGGGCAAACTATGGCTACACCTTC.

This rearrangement joins TRBV10-2 to TRBJ2-3; 8 bases are a match to TRBD2. This CDR3 spans 17 amino acids. The V gene end was trimmed by 6 bases and the J gene end by 4 bases; junction bases not matched to a gene: 15. Germline V gene sequence: CDR1 WSHSY, CDR2 SAAADI. The CDR3 DNA reads TGCGCCAGCAGGAAGAGCCGCGGTAGCGGGGCGGCAGATACGCAGTATTTT. Translation gives CASRKSRGSGAADTQYF.

The chain joins TRBV19 to TRBJ2-6; weak D call: TRBD1 (6 bases). In germline, CDR1 is LNHDA, CDR2 SQIVND (reference sequence). Deletions cut 9 bases from V and 2 bases from J, with 8 bases between. CDR3 size: 13 residues. The CDR3, as DNA: TGTGCCAGCGACAGGACTGGGGCCAACGTCCTGACTTTC. Residues: CASDRTGANVLTF.

This chain uses TRBV6-5 with TRBJ1-2; 10 nucleotides align to TRBD1. The V gene's germline CDR1 is MNHEY and CDR2 SVGAGI. This CDR3 has 15 residues. V lost 2 bases to trimming and J lost 4 bases; unmatched junction nucleotides: 4. The CDR3 reads CASSYDRGQGYGYTF. In DNA form, the CDR3 reads TGTGCCAGCAGTTACGACAGGGGGCAGGGCTATGGCTACACCTTC.

As to this clone: The identical CDR3 is also encoded by other nucleotide sequences in the sample. The chain combines TRBV6-5 with TRBJ1-3; D is perhaps TRBD1 (5 bases). The germline gives CDR1 MNHEY, CDR2 SVGAGI. The V gene lost 4 bases and the J gene lost 1 base, with 11 bases spanning the gap. The CDR3 is 15 residues long. The CDR3 nucleotides are TGTGCCAGCAGTTTGGGTGGGGGGTCTGGAAACACCATATATTTT. Translating gives CASSLGGGSGNTIYF.